The rows below give T cell receptor beta chains drawn from one sample of a study of blood T cells in healthy people across ages. TCRdb re-analysed the 5' RACE reads in MiXCR, keeping a single row per CDR3 protein. Of fewer than 800,000 distinct CDR3 sequences in the sample, about 25% were seen once. The data also belong to a second study, concerning T cells of mothers and their children.

Sequencing was performed on blood. The receptor source for this set is a boy aged 10-17 years in good health. The CDR3 runs from the conserved cysteine through the conserved F or W. D genes are given only for firm matches. Rows may omit the clone size; those that give it use once, few, many or a size class.

d_gene: TRBD2; j_gene: TRBJ2-1; abundance: -; v_gene: TRBV12-3/TRBV12-4; CDR3nt: TGTGCCAGCAGCCAGTTAGCGGGAAGGGCTTCCAATGAGCAGTTCTTC; CDR3aa: CASSQLAGRASNEQFF
d_gene: -; j_gene: TRBJ2-7; abundance: -; v_gene: TRBV4-1; CDR3nt: TGCGCCAGCAGCCAATGGGCTCCCCTTGCCTACGAGCAGTACTTC; CDR3aa: CASSQWAPLAYEQYF
d_gene: TRBD2; j_gene: TRBJ2-7; abundance: -; v_gene: TRBV9; CDR3nt: TGTGCCAGCAGCGGGGGACTAGCGGGAGACGAGCAGTACTTC; CDR3aa: CASSGGLAGDEQYF
d_gene: -; j_gene: TRBJ2-7; abundance: -; v_gene: TRBV28; CDR3nt: TGTGCCAGCCAAAAGGGGGGGGGCTACGAGCAGTACTTC; CDR3aa: CASQKGGGYEQYF
d_gene: -; j_gene: TRBJ2-2; abundance: many; v_gene: TRBV24-1; CDR3nt: TGTGCCACCCGCGGCAACACCGGGGAGCTGTTTTTT; CDR3aa: CATRGNTGELFF
d_gene: -; j_gene: TRBJ2-5; abundance: once; v_gene: TRBV29-1; CDR3nt: TGCAGCGTTGAGGGCCCCTCGGGATTCGGGACCCAGTACTTC; CDR3aa: CSVEGPSGFGTQYF
d_gene: -; j_gene: TRBJ2-7; abundance: few; v_gene: TRBV29-1; CDR3nt: TGCAGCGTTGATCCTGAGCTTTACGAGCAGTACTTC; CDR3aa: CSVDPELYEQYF
d_gene: -; j_gene: TRBJ2-5; abundance: few; v_gene: TRBV29-1; CDR3nt: TGCAGCGTTGAAGATACCGGTCGGCTCAGGCTAGGGGAGACCCAGTACTTC; CDR3aa: CSVEDTGRLRLGETQYF
d_gene: TRBD1; j_gene: TRBJ2-7; abundance: few; v_gene: TRBV13; CDR3nt: TGTGCCAGCAGCTTAGTAACCCCTCTTCAGGGGGTGAACGAGCAGTACTTC; CDR3aa: CASSLVTPLQGVNEQYF
d_gene: -; j_gene: TRBJ2-7; abundance: many; v_gene: TRBV12-3/TRBV12-4; CDR3nt: TGTGCCAGCAGTTTAGTGGCCTACGAGCAGTACTTC; CDR3aa: CASSLVAYEQYF
d_gene: TRBD2; j_gene: TRBJ2-3; abundance: many; v_gene: TRBV14; CDR3nt: TGCGCCAGCAGCCAACTAGCGGGGGGAACAGATACGCAGTATTTT; CDR3aa: CASSQLAGGTDTQYF
d_gene: TRBD2; j_gene: TRBJ2-7; abundance: few; v_gene: TRBV11-2; CDR3nt: TGTGCCAGCAGCGCCCTACGTTCAGGGACTAGCGAGTCCTACGAGCAGTACTTC; CDR3aa: CASSALRSGTSESYEQYF
d_gene: -; j_gene: TRBJ2-7; abundance: few; v_gene: TRBV28; CDR3nt: TGTGCCAGCAGTTTAGGACAGCTAACCAATCTTCCCTACGAGCAGTACTTC; CDR3aa: CASSLGQLTNLPYEQYF
d_gene: -; j_gene: TRBJ2-1; abundance: few; v_gene: TRBV12-3/TRBV12-4; CDR3nt: TGTGCCAGCAGGGGGCTAGGGTCGGCCTACAATGAGCAGTTCTTC; CDR3aa: CASRGLGSAYNEQFF
d_gene: TRBD2; j_gene: TRBJ2-5; abundance: -; v_gene: TRBV7-2; CDR3nt: TGTGCCAGCAGCTTCCTTTCCCCACGACTAGCGGGAGAGGAGACCCAGTACTTC; CDR3aa: CASSFLSPRLAGEETQYF
d_gene: TRBD2; j_gene: TRBJ2-7; abundance: many; v_gene: TRBV7-2; CDR3nt: TGTGCCAGCAGCCGTGGGGGGGGCTCCTACGAGCAGTACTTC; CDR3aa: CASSRGGGSYEQYF
d_gene: TRBD2; j_gene: TRBJ2-1; abundance: -; v_gene: TRBV6-5; CDR3nt: TGTGCCAGCAGTTTAGTAGCGGGAGGGCCCAGTGAGCAGTTCTTC; CDR3aa: CASSLVAGGPSEQFF
d_gene: TRBD2; j_gene: TRBJ2-3; abundance: few; v_gene: TRBV20-1; CDR3nt: TGCAGTGCTAGTGAGCGGGAGCGGTCAGATACGCAGTATTTT; CDR3aa: CSASERERSDTQYF
d_gene: -; j_gene: TRBJ1-5; abundance: -; v_gene: TRBV20-1; CDR3nt: TGCAGTGCTAGAGAACCCTTAGGGGGGTACGCCAGTGATCAGCCCCAGCATTTT; CDR3aa: CSAREPLGGYASDQPQHF
d_gene: -; j_gene: TRBJ2-5; abundance: -; v_gene: TRBV6-2/TRBV6-3; CDR3nt: TGTGCCAGCAGTTACCTAGGCGAGGTCGGGGAGACCCAGTACTTC; CDR3aa: CASSYLGEVGETQYF
d_gene: -; j_gene: TRBJ2-2; abundance: -; v_gene: TRBV29-1; CDR3nt: TGCAGCGTGGGACCAATCTCGGGCGGGGAGCTGTTTTTT; CDR3aa: CSVGPISGGELFF
d_gene: -; j_gene: TRBJ1-2; abundance: -; v_gene: TRBV29-1; CDR3nt: TGCAGCGTTGAATACGCCGAAGGGGACTATGGCTACACCTTC; CDR3aa: CSVEYAEGDYGYTF
d_gene: -; j_gene: TRBJ1-2; abundance: -; v_gene: TRBV20-1; CDR3nt: TGCAGTGCTAGAGATAGGGCTGACTATGGCTACACCTTC; CDR3aa: CSARDRADYGYTF
d_gene: TRBD1; j_gene: TRBJ2-1; abundance: few; v_gene: TRBV7-9; CDR3nt: TGTGCCAGCAGCCCCCGGGACAGGGCTTACAATGAGCAGTTCTTC; CDR3aa: CASSPRDRAYNEQFF
d_gene: -; j_gene: TRBJ1-4; abundance: -; v_gene: TRBV6-2/TRBV6-3; CDR3nt: TGTGCCAGCAGTTACCTGTCCCCTACTCCGCGAGGTGAAAAACTGTTTTTT; CDR3aa: CASSYLSPTPRGEKLFF
d_gene: TRBD2; j_gene: TRBJ2-7; abundance: -; v_gene: TRBV5-1; CDR3nt: TGCGCCAGCAGTCCTGAAGGAGCGGGGCGCGAGCAGTACTTC; CDR3aa: CASSPEGAGREQYF
d_gene: -; j_gene: TRBJ2-5; abundance: few; v_gene: TRBV7-9; CDR3nt: TGTGCCAGCAGGAATCCAGGGGTGCAGGAGACCCAGTACTTC; CDR3aa: CASRNPGVQETQYF